The next 29 T cell receptor beta chains were all read from a single sample in a study of shared clonotypes between healthy human individuals. Assay used: immunoSEQ multiplex PCR; TCRdb lists only in-frame clones, some missing. The sample has 2 million to 3 million clones, 90% to 95% seen once. The sequencing input was naive CD4+ T cells from PBMCs. Subset here: CD45RA+ positively selected. These TCRs come from a man between 18 and 29 years old in good health. Some clones in this sample may be carry-over from other donors' samples.

The chain joins TRBV5-1 to TRBJ2-3; D is unresolved. V was cut by 0 bases and J by 0 bases, with 8 bases left in between. This CDR3 comprises 15 residues. CDR1 and CDR2 (germline): SGHRS, YFSETQ. CDR3 sequence reads: CASSLGFTSTDTQYF. CDR3 nucleotide sequence: TGCGCCAGCAGCTTGGGCTTCACTAGCACAGATACGCAGTATTTT.

Written as DNA, the CDR3 is TGTGCCAGCAGTGTTGAAGCTTGGGAGCTGTTTTTT. This gives the protein CASSVEAWELFF. The J gene is TRBJ2-2, the V gene TRBV2; no clear D. With 4 bases removed from V and 9 bases from J, the gap between germline ends came to 9 bases. Germline CDR1 reads SNHLY; CDR2 reads FYNNEI. The CDR3 runs to 12 residues.

J is TRBJ2-7 and V is TRBV5-4; TRBD1 aligns across 9 bases. CDR1 and CDR2 from the germline V gene are SGHNT and YYREEE (reference sequence). V lost 2 bases, J lost 7 bases, and 4 bases stayed unmatched. The CDR3 runs to 13 residues. CDR3 in DNA: TGTGCCAGCAGCTTAGCGACAGGGGGGGAGCAGTACTTC. Its translation: CASSLATGGEQYF.

V gene TRBV2 combines with J gene TRBJ1-4; maybe TRBD1 (5 bases). In germline, CDR1 is SNHLY, CDR2 FYNNEI. CDR3 size: 12 residues. The V end was cut by 7 bases, the J end by 8 bases, with 11 bases between. The CDR3 loop is CASNSGTEKLFF. The CDR3 nucleotides are TGTGCCAGCAACTCAGGGACCGAAAAACTGTTTTTT.

This chain links TRBV27 with TRBJ2-3; no reliable D call. V shed 6 bases and J shed 12 bases, with 19 bases lying between them. Looked up from germline, CDR1 is MNHEY and CDR2 is SMNVEV (reference sequence). The CDR3 covers 13 residues. CDR3 DNA sequence: TGTGCCAGCAGCCCCGTTTTCCCAAGTACTCAGTATTTT. This gives the protein CASSPVFPSTQYF.

CDR3 in DNA: TGCGCCAGCAGCTTGGAGGCAGGGGCCACTAACTATGGCTACACCTTC. It translates to CASSLEAGATNYGYTF. This chain joins TRBV5-1 and TRBJ1-2; maybe TRBD1 (6 bases). CDR1 and CDR2 (germline): SGHRS, YFSETQ. V lost 0 bases to trimming and J lost 0 bases, with 12 bases between them. This CDR3 has 16 residues.

To note about this clone: The sample has other DNA sequences that encode this CDR3 too. The genes are TRBV5-4 and TRBJ2-3; 7 bases fit TRBD2. Germline V gene lookup returns CDR1 SGHNT and CDR2 YYREEE (reference sequence). Trimming cost V 4 bases and J 2 bases; bases outside gene matches: 4. The CDR3 spans 14 residues. CDR3 loop: CASSRGSSTDTQYF. Here the CDR3 DNA reads TGTGCCAGCAGCCGCGGGAGTTCCACAGATACGCAGTATTTT. The variable domain in full, completed from reference TRBV5-4 and TRBJ2-3, reads ETGVTQSPTHLIKTRGQQVTLRCSSQSGHNTVSWYQQALGQGPQFIFQYYREEENGRGNFPPRFSGLQFPNYSSELNVNALELDDSALYLCASSRGSSTDTQYFGPGTRLTVL.

The chain recombines TRBV28 with TRBJ1-5, with D possibly TRBD1 on 5 matching bases. The CDR3 loop spans 17 amino acids. Trimming shortened V by 3 bases and J by 2 bases, and 17 bases separated the two germline ends. Germline V gene sequence: CDR1 MDHEN, CDR2 SYDVKM. CDR3 amino acids: CASSLSGVQGGNQPQHF. The CDR3 nucleotides are TGTGCCAGCAGTTTGTCGGGGGTGCAGGGCGGCAATCAGCCCCAGCATTTT.

The chain links TRBV19 to TRBJ2-1; tentatively, D is TRBD1 or TRBD2 (5 bases each). CDR1 and CDR2 from the germline V gene are LNHDA and SQIVND (reference sequence). Trimming took off 7 bases at V and 0 bases at J, with 16 bases between the two ends. This CDR3 spans 16 amino acids. The CDR3 nucleotides are TGTGCCAGTACCGCCGGGGCCGGGACCTCCTACAATGAGCAGTTCTTC. This encodes CASTAGAGTSYNEQFF.

The chain couples TRBV5-1 to TRBJ2-1; D tentatively reads TRBD1 or TRBD2 (5 bases each). V was pared by 0 bases and J by 6 bases, with 10 bases between. Germline V CDR1 and CDR2: SGHRS, YFSETQ. The CDR3 sequence is 14 residues long. This CDR3 is CASSLEGPINEQFF. DNA of the CDR3: TGCGCCAGCAGCTTGGAGGGACCGATCAATGAGCAGTTCTTC.

V gene TRBV28 combines with J gene TRBJ1-2, with D hard to call. Germline CDR1 MDHEN, CDR2 SYDVKM. Deletions cut 5 bases from V and 1 base from J, with 11 bases between. The CDR3 sequence is 14 residues long. CDR3 DNA: TGTGCCAGCAGTCTCTCCGCCTTTAACTATGGCTACACCTTC. It encodes CASSLSAFNYGYTF.

The chain couples TRBV30 to TRBJ2-7, with TRBD2 matching 10 bases. The length of the CDR3 is 13 residues. Germline V lookup: CDR1 GTSNPN, CDR2 SVGIG (reference sequence). V trimming: 7 bases; J trimming: 3 bases; junction bases outside the gene matches: 6. This CDR3 is CASTPSGSYEQYF. CDR3 bases: TGTGCCTCTACCCCTAGCGGGAGCTACGAGCAGTACTTC. The entire variable domain, with the rest obtained from reference TRBV30 and TRBJ2-7, is as follows: SQTIHQWPATLVQPVGSPLSLECTVEGTSNPNLYWYRQAAGRGLQLLFYSVGIGQISSEVPQNLSASRPQDRQFILSSKKLLLSDSGFYLCASTPSGSYEQYFGPGTRLTVT.

The CDR3 sequence is CASSLAAGEVAEQFF. In nucleotides, the CDR3 is TGCGCCAGCAGCTTGGCGGCGGGAGAGGTTGCTGAGCAGTTCTTC. This chain uses TRBV5-1 with TRBJ2-1; 7 bases agree with TRBD2. The ends lost 0 bases at V and 9 bases at J; junction bases unmatched: 9. The CDR3 loop spans 15 amino acids. Germline V gene data show CDR1 as SGHRS and CDR2 as YFSETQ.

This rearrangement joins TRBV28 to TRBJ1-4; 9 bases agree with TRBD1. The CDR3 totals 15 residues. The V gene end was trimmed by 6 bases and the J gene end by 6 bases; junction bases not matched to a gene: 8. CDR1 MDHEN and CDR2 SYDVKM come from the germline V gene. CDR3 region: CASSYAGTGHEKLFF. The CDR3 DNA reads TGTGCCAGCAGCTACGCCGGGACAGGGCATGAAAAACTGTTTTTT.

This chain uses TRBV28 with TRBJ2-7; 11 nucleotides agree with TRBD1. This CDR3 is built from 13 residues. CDR1 and CDR2 from the germline V gene are MDHEN and SYDVKM. The trim removed 5 bases at V and 9 bases at J, leaving 6 bases unmatched. The CDR3 sequence: CASSPGQGDVQYF. The CDR3 DNA sequence: TGTGCCAGCAGTCCGGGACAGGGGGATGTGCAGTACTTC.

The CDR3: CASSPLVVRRGEHSYEQYF. The CDR3 nucleotides are TGTGCCAGCAGTCCCCTTGTCGTCCGAAGGGGGGAACATTCCTACGAGCAGTACTTC. V usage is TRBV6-7 and J usage is TRBJ2-7; D possibly matches TRBD1 or TRBD2 (6 bases each). TRBV6-7 is given ORF status, its function remaining uncertain. This CDR3 is built from 19 residues. V dropped 5 bases and J dropped 1 base, with 27 bases sitting between them.

The chain carries TRBV18 and TRBJ1-1; weak D call: TRBD1 (6 bases). The CDR3 is 16 amino acids. Germline loops: CDR1 KGHSH, CDR2 LQKENI. Trimming left V 4 bases short and J 0 bases short, with 15 bases between. CDR3 nucleotides: TGTGCCAGCTCACTACGACAGGTGAACCTGAACACTGAAGCTTTCTTT. Translated, it gives CASSLRQVNLNTEAFF.

The CDR3, as DNA: TGTGCCAGCACTATGGGGGTTCCCAGTGGCTACACCTTC. Translation: CASTMGVPSGYTF. This sequence joins TRBV28 and TRBJ1-2; tentatively, D is TRBD1 (5 bases). V was cut by 7 bases and J by 7 bases, with 16 bases left in between. This CDR3 has 13 residues. The germline gives CDR1 MDHEN, CDR2 SYDVKM.

Here the CDR3 DNA reads TGTGCCAGCTCACCAGATCCGGGACGGAGCCTCGGCTACGAGCAGTACTTC. Residues: CASSPDPGRSLGYEQYF. The chain links TRBV18 to TRBJ2-7; D is possibly TRBD1 or TRBD2 (5 bases each). This CDR3 is 17 amino acids long. Germline CDR1 and CDR2: KGHSH and LQKENI. V lost 2 bases to trimming and J lost 3 bases, with 20 bases between them. Using reference TRBV18 and TRBJ2-7 for the parts outside the CDR3, the full variable domain is NAGVMQNPRHLVRRRGQEARLRCSPMKGHSHVYWYRQLPEEGLKFMVYLQKENIIDESGMPKERFSAEFPKEGPSILRIQQVVRGDSAAYFCASSPDPGRSLGYEQYFGPGTRLTVT.

The chain joins TRBV19 to TRBJ1-1; a weak D match, TRBD1 (5 bases). Germline lookup yields CDR1 LNHDA and CDR2 SQIVND (reference sequence). The CDR3 is 12 residues long. V lost 7 bases, J lost 4 bases, and 10 bases lay in between. The CDR3 sequence is CASTRGATEAFF. The CDR3 DNA is TGTGCCAGTACCAGAGGGGCCACTGAAGCTTTCTTT.

The V gene is TRBV19, the J gene TRBJ2-5; 7 nucleotides align to TRBD1. The CDR3 length is 17 residues. V shed 5 bases and J 1 base; nucleotides not matched to a gene: 13. Germline assignment: CDR1 LNHDA and CDR2 SQIVND (reference sequence). The DNA of the CDR3 is TGTGCCAGTAGTCCTACCTCAGGGGGTCGGGGCCAAGAGACCCAGTACTTC. Its protein product is CASSPTSGGRGQETQYF.

This clone was picked up a small number of times. J is TRBJ1-1 and V is TRBV6-1, with 7 bases aligning to TRBD1. Germline values: CDR1 MNHNS, CDR2 SASEGT. After removal of 4 bases from V and 10 bases from J, the junction contained 6 bases not matched to a gene. There are 12 residues in the CDR3. CDR3 region: CASSVTGFRAFF. In DNA, the CDR3 is TGTGCCAGCAGTGTGACAGGGTTCAGAGCTTTCTTT.

The V call is TRBV5-1, the J call TRBJ1-1; 7 nucleotides agree with TRBD1. Germline V CDR1 and CDR2: SGHRS, YFSETQ. CDR3 length equals 17 residues. V gave up 5 bases and J gave up 0 bases; unmatched junction bases: 13. The CDR3 region has the DNA TGCGCCAGCAGTGCGGGACAGACGGCGTTTCTGAACACTGAAGCTTTCTTT. Its protein product is CASSAGQTAFLNTEAFF.

The rearrangement uses TRBV13 and TRBJ2-2, with D perhaps given as TRBD1 or TRBD2 (5 bases each). CDR3 length: 14 amino acids. The germline V gene encodes CDR1 PRHDT and CDR2 FYEKMQ (reference sequence). Trimming pared 3 bases from V and 2 bases from J, leaving 7 bases between. CDR3 DNA: TGTGCCAGCAGCTTGAGGGGTAACACCGGGGAGCTGTTTTTT. Residues: CASSLRGNTGELFF.

The chain carries TRBV5-6 and TRBJ2-1; D is undetermined. In germline, CDR1 is SGHDT, CDR2 YYEEEE. Trimming pared 2 bases from V and 2 bases from J, leaving 11 bases between. There are 15 residues in the CDR3. CDR3 nucleotide sequence: TGTGCCAGCAGCTTCGTTGGGCGTACCTACAATGAGCAGTTCTTC. Encoded protein: CASSFVGRTYNEQFF.

Of note for this clone: Within the sample, other DNA sequences also encode this same CDR3. The chain has TRBV27 and TRBJ2-6, with D possibly matching TRBD1 (5 bases). CDR1 is MNHEY, CDR2 SMNVEV, per germline (reference sequence). V was pared by 3 bases and J by 2 bases, with 8 bases between. The CDR3 is made up of 15 amino acids. CDR3 protein: CASSFGRAGANVLTF. As DNA, the CDR3 is TGTGCCAGCAGTTTCGGCAGGGCTGGGGCCAACGTCCTGACTTTC.

The rearrangement links TRBV5-4 to TRBJ1-2; D gene ambiguous. Germline CDR1 is SGHNT and CDR2 is YYREEE (reference sequence). With 2 bases removed from V and 9 bases from J, the gap between germline ends came to 14 bases. The CDR3 loop spans 13 amino acids. Here the CDR3 DNA reads TGTGCCAGCAGCTTCGGACGGGAGCGGAGCTACACCTTC. It codes for CASSFGRERSYTF.

The chain combines TRBV2 with TRBJ1-1; TRBD1 might be the D (5 bases). V shed 6 bases and J shed 9 bases, with 17 bases lying between them. Per germline, CDR1 SNHLY and CDR2 FYNNEI. This CDR3 contains 13 residues. This CDR3 is CASRIAGESQAFF. The DNA for the CDR3 is TGTGCCAGCAGGATCGCGGGGGAGTCCCAAGCTTTCTTT.

This clone was seen only once. One end of the junction is discordant with germline, which a read error may explain. The chain employs TRBV2 and TRBJ1-2; maybe TRBD1 (5 bases). The CDR3 spans 13 residues. The germline V gene has CDR1 SNHLY and CDR2 FYNNEI. Written as DNA, the CDR3 is TGTGCCAGCAGAGAAGGGGACGGCTATGGCTACACCTTC. It encodes CASREGDGYGYTF.